The clone carrying this TCR beta chain was seen more than once but under ten times. No antigen is known for it. This sample was included in a study of response to subunit inactivated influenza vaccine. Study findings and constraints: Each seasonal influenza vaccination recruits few new T cells, the authors suggested.

Looked up from germline, CDR1 is SGHRS and CDR2 is YFSETQ. V was clipped by 0 bases and J by 4 bases; unmatched bases: 10. The CDR3 is 16 amino acids. TCRdb used MiXCR to reprocess the RT-PCR reads, holding one entry per CDR3 protein. The data show 500,000 to 750,000 distinct CDR3 sequences, about 14% seen once. Sequencing was performed on PBMCs from blood, taken about 11 days after vaccination. This clonotype was obtained from a man aged 45-60 years who received an inactivated influenza vaccine. The chain has TRBV5-1 and TRBJ2-7; 7 nucleotides align to TRBD1. CDR3 bases: TGCGCCAGCAGCTTGGAGGCTGACAGGGTATGGTACGAGCAGTACTTC. Translated: CASSLEADRVWYEQYF.